The 29 T cell receptor beta chains below all came from one sample that was sequenced in a study of blood T cell repertoires in COVID-19. The data were produced by immunoSEQ multiplex PCR, yet TCRdb's version contains in-frame clones alone and is incomplete. The table includes roughly 380,000 clones, 89% detected once. The sequencing input was peripheral blood. Receptor source: a woman in her thirties or forties with COVID-19, enrolled during active disease.

This chain links TRBV28 with TRBJ2-7; TRBD2 might be the D (7 bases). The CDR3 runs to 14 residues. Germline CDR1 and CDR2: MDHEN and SYDVKM. V shed 5 bases and J shed 2 bases, with 13 bases lying between them. The CDR3 DNA reads TGTGCCAGCAGTGTCACAGGGACTACCTACGAGCAGTACTTC. It yields the protein CASSVTGTTYEQYF.

This chain connects TRBV27 to TRBJ1-1, with TRBD1 matching over 12 bases. This CDR3 spans 17 amino acids. Losses at the gene ends were 0 bases for V and 3 bases for J; bases not matched to a gene: 5. Germline V gives CDR1 MNHEY, CDR2 SMNVEV (reference sequence). CDR3 sequence reads: CASSLSGDRGLDTEAFF. CDR3 DNA: TGTGCCAGCAGTTTATCGGGGGACAGGGGGCTGGACACTGAAGCTTTCTTT.

The rearrangement joins TRBV7-9 to TRBJ2-1, with TRBD2 identical over 9 bases. Germline CDR1 reads SEHNR; CDR2 reads FQNEAQ (reference sequence). J gave up 5 bases and V 4 bases, and 9 bases lay outside the gene matches. This CDR3 contains 16 residues. Written as DNA, the CDR3 is TGTGCCAGCAGCTCTGATAGCGGGAGCAGAAACAATGAGCAGTTCTTC. Translating it yields CASSSDSGSRNNEQFF.

The rearrangement links TRBV5-1 to TRBJ1-6; perhaps TRBD1 as D (5 bases). Trimming removed 0 bases from V and 9 bases from J, with 13 bases in between. Per the germline V gene, CDR1 is SGHRS and CDR2 is YFSETQ. The CDR3 spans 15 residues. Here the CDR3 reads CASSLGTGVSSPLHF. Here the CDR3 DNA reads TGCGCCAGCAGCTTGGGTACGGGGGTGAGTTCACCCCTCCACTTT.

The chain is built from TRBV15 and TRBJ1-1; 9 bases match TRBD1. V trimming: 8 bases; J trimming: 4 bases; junction bases outside the gene matches: 5. The CDR3 sequence is 13 residues long. CDR1 and CDR2 (germline): LNHNV, YYDKDF (reference sequence). CDR3 sequence (DNA): TGTGCCACCGCCGGGACAGGGTCCACTGAAGCTTTCTTT. The encoded protein is CATAGTGSTEAFF.

As for this clone: Other DNA variants within this sample encode the same CDR3. The chain is built from TRBV7-8 and TRBJ1-3; no clear D. From germline, CDR1 is SGHVS and CDR2 FQNEAQ. The CDR3 totals 14 residues. Trimming stripped 1 base from V and 0 bases from J, with 4 bases between. In DNA, the CDR3 is TGTGCCAGCAGCTTAGTGAGCTCTGGAAACACCATATATTTT. Encoded protein: CASSLVSSGNTIYF.

V and J are TRBV19 and TRBJ1-2; D is possibly TRBD1 (5 bases). V was shortened by 7 bases and J by 4 bases, with 19 bases between the two germline ends. Germline V gene data show CDR1 as LNHDA and CDR2 as SQIVND (reference sequence). The CDR3 has 15 amino acids. The CDR3 here is CASIPGHDRGYGYTF. The CDR3 DNA reads TGTGCCAGTATCCCCGGACACGATCGTGGCTATGGCTACACCTTC. Full variable domain (outside the CDR3, taken from reference TRBV19 and TRBJ1-2): DGGITQSPKYLFRKEGQNVTLSCEQNLNHDAMYWYRQDPGQGLRLIYYSQIVNDFQKGDIAEGYSVSREKKESFPLTVTSAQKNPTAFYLCASIPGHDRGYGYTFGSGTRLTVV.

This chain links TRBV6-1 with TRBJ2-5; D gene uncertain. CDR1 is MNHNS and CDR2 is SASEGT in the germline V gene. The CDR3 runs to 14 residues. Deletions cut 2 bases from V and 2 bases from J, with 9 bases between. CDR3 loop: CASSEMRRQETQYF. CDR3 coding DNA: TGTGCCAGCAGTGAAATGCGCAGGCAAGAGACCCAGTACTTC.

The V and J genes are TRBV15 and TRBJ1-1, with 10 bases identical to TRBD1. J lost 4 bases, V lost 3 bases, and 8 bases had no gene match. From germline, CDR1 is LNHNV and CDR2 YYDKDF (reference sequence). The CDR3 loop spans 16 amino acids. The CDR3 DNA reads TGTGCCACCAGCAGCCTAATAGGGACAGGGGCCACTGAAGCTTTCTTT. The encoded protein is CATSSLIGTGATEAFF.

The chain uses TRBV4-1 and TRBJ1-5; D is uncertain. V was clipped by 0 bases and J by 2 bases, with 5 bases between them. CDR1 is MGHRA and CDR2 is YSYEKL in the germline V gene. The CDR3 totals 14 residues. The CDR3 sequence is CASSQERGNQPQHF. The DNA of the CDR3 is TGCGCCAGCAGCCAAGAACGGGGCAATCAGCCCCAGCATTTT.

To note about this clone: This sample includes further DNA sequences coding for the same CDR3. The V gene is TRBV15, the J gene TRBJ1-1; D uncertain. Germline CDR1 is LNHNV and CDR2 is YYDKDF (reference sequence). V was trimmed by 0 bases and J by 4 bases, leaving 6 bases between them. The CDR3 contains 13 residues. The CDR3 DNA reads TGTGCCACCAGCAGAGATCTGAGCACTGAAGCTTTCTTT. Its translation is CATSRDLSTEAFF. Complete variable domain (other parts from reference TRBV15 and TRBJ1-1): DAMVIQNPRYQVTQFGKPVTLSCSQTLNHNVMYWYQQKSSQAPKLLFHYYDKDFNNEADTPDNFQSRRPNTSFCFLDIRSPGLGDTAMYLCATSRDLSTEAFFGQGTRLTVV.

The J gene is TRBJ2-2, the V gene TRBV6-4; D may be TRBD2 (6 bases). The germline V gene encodes CDR1 MRHNA and CDR2 SNTAGT. The CDR3 covers 14 residues. Trimming left V 6 bases short and J 3 bases short, with 11 bases between. The CDR3 DNA reads as TGTGCCAGCAGCCGGGAGATAGACACCGGGGAGCTGTTTTTT. The encoded protein is CASSREIDTGELFF.

The CDR3 sequence: CASSLVTGGGGELFF. For the CDR3, the DNA is TGTGCCAGCAGCTTAGTCACTGGAGGTGGCGGGGAGCTGTTTTTT. This chain links TRBV11-2 with TRBJ2-2; D possibly corresponds to TRBD2 (5 bases). V was shortened by 1 base and J by 7 bases, with 13 bases between the two germline ends. CDR3 length equals 15 residues. In germline, CDR1 is SGHAT, CDR2 FQNNGV.

This clone was detected a few times. The rearrangement joins TRBV7-2 to TRBJ1-5; TRBD1 matches at 8 bases. The ends lost 5 bases at V and 7 bases at J; junction bases unmatched: 7. The germline V gene encodes CDR1 SGHTA and CDR2 FQGNSA. This CDR3 has 14 amino acids. CDR3 in DNA: TGTGCCAGCAGCGACTCAGGGGGCCGGCAGCCCCAGCATTTT. Its protein is CASSDSGGRQPQHF.

J is TRBJ1-1 and V is TRBV6-5; D is unresolved. Deletions cut 2 bases from V and 0 bases from J, with 10 bases between. The CDR3 has 15 amino acids. The germline gives CDR1 MNHEY, CDR2 SVGAGI. CDR3 sequence: CASSYRVGMNTEAFF. The DNA for the CDR3 is TGTGCCAGCAGTTACCGGGTAGGAATGAACACTGAAGCTTTCTTT.

This sequence joins TRBV7-8 and TRBJ2-1, with 7 bases fitting TRBD1. The CDR3 totals 14 residues. CDR1 SGHVS and CDR2 FQNEAQ come from the germline V gene. V dropped 3 bases and J dropped 4; count of bases not matched to a gene: 3. CDR3 DNA: TGTGCCAGCAGCTTCGGGACAGCTTACAATGAGCAGTTCTTC. Translating gives CASSFGTAYNEQFF.

The rearrangement links TRBV11-3 to TRBJ2-2; D perhaps matches TRBD2 (6 bases). Germline V gene sequence: CDR1 SGHNT, CDR2 YENEEA. The CDR3 consists of 15 residues. The V and J ends lost 5 bases and 1 base respectively, with 11 bases between them. The CDR3 DNA reads TGTGCCAGCAGCCCAGGAGCGGGGAACACCGGGGAGCTGTTTTTT. This translates into CASSPGAGNTGELFF. The whole variable domain, remainder taken from reference TRBV11-3 and TRBJ2-2, is EAGVVQSPRYKIIEKKQPVAFWCNPISGHNTLYWYLQNLGQGPELLIRYENEEAVDDSQLPKDRFSAERLKGVDSTLKIQPAELGDSAVYLCASSPGAGNTGELFFGEGSRLTVL.

V gene TRBV15 combines with J gene TRBJ2-1; 7 bases agree with TRBD1. V shed 8 bases and J 7 bases; nucleotides not matched to a gene: 5. The CDR3 loop spans 12 amino acids. The germline V gene has CDR1 LNHNV and CDR2 YYDKDF (reference sequence). CDR3 sequence (DNA): TGTGCCACCTGGGACAGACTTAATGAGCAGTTCTTC. This gives the protein CATWDRLNEQFF.

The chain carries TRBV15 and TRBJ2-3; TRBD1 is a possible D gene (6 bases). The CDR3 covers 15 residues. CDR1 is LNHNV, CDR2 YYDKDF, per germline (reference sequence). V lost 4 bases, J lost 2 bases, and 13 bases lay in between. Here the CDR3 reads CATSNRDKNTDTQYF. CDR3 DNA: TGTGCCACCAGCAACCGGGACAAGAACACAGATACGCAGTATTTT.

This chain links TRBV6-6 with TRBJ1-6; a weak D match, TRBD1 (5 bases). The V end lost 2 bases, the J end lost 10 bases, and 9 bases lay between the germline ends. The CDR3 runs to 13 residues. Germline CDR1 reads MNHNY; CDR2 reads SVGAGI (reference sequence). CDR3 bases: TGTGCCAGCAGTTACGGGGCTGGATCACCCCTCCACTTT. Its protein product is CASSYGAGSPLHF.

The gene calls are TRBV5-1 and TRBJ1-2; 7 nucleotides match TRBD1. This CDR3 has 16 residues. V gave up 4 bases and J gave up 3 bases; unmatched junction bases: 12. Germline CDR1 is SGHRS and CDR2 is YFSETQ. The CDR3 spells CASSGRDRTGDYGYTF. As DNA, the CDR3 is TGCGCCAGCAGCGGACGCGACCGGACAGGAGACTATGGCTACACCTTC. The full variable domain, with the rest looked up from reference TRBV5-1 and TRBJ1-2, is KAGVTQTPRYLIKTRGQQVTLSCSPISGHRSVSWYQQTPGQGLQFLFEYFSETQRNKGNFPGRFSGRQFSNSRSEMNVSTLELGDSALYLCASSGRDRTGDYGYTFGSGTRLTVV.

This clone was observed a few times. The V call is TRBV29-1, the J call TRBJ2-7, with D tentatively TRBD1 (6 bases). This CDR3 comprises 14 residues. Per germline, CDR1 SQVTM and CDR2 ANQGSEA. Deletions cut 7 bases from V and 1 base from J, with 17 bases between. The CDR3: CSALDSAFSYEQYF. CDR3 DNA sequence: TGCAGCGCCCTGGACAGTGCTTTTTCCTACGAGCAGTACTTC.

V gene TRBV29-1 combines with J gene TRBJ1-2; possible D gene TRBD1, 6 bases. Germline-derived CDR1 and CDR2 are SQVTM and ANQGSEA. The CDR3 contains 11 residues. Between the trimmed V and J ends, which lost 7 bases and 7 bases, there was a span of 13 bases. CDR3 amino acids: CSAHRDGGYTF. The CDR3 DNA sequence: TGCAGCGCACACAGGGATGGTGGCTACACCTTC.

The chain joins TRBV19 to TRBJ2-3, with 7 bases identical to TRBD1. The ends lost 3 bases at V and 2 bases at J; junction bases unmatched: 5. The germline V gene encodes CDR1 LNHDA and CDR2 SQIVND (reference sequence). The CDR3 spans 15 residues. CDR3 DNA: TGTGCCAGTAGTATTTTGGGACAGCACACAGATACGCAGTATTTT. Protein sequence: CASSILGQHTDTQYF. Full variable domain (rest looked up from reference TRBV19 and TRBJ2-3): DGGITQSPKYLFRKEGQNVTLSCEQNLNHDAMYWYRQDPGQGLRLIYYSQIVNDFQKGDIAEGYSVSREKKESFPLTVTSAQKNPTAFYLCASSILGQHTDTQYFGPGTRLTVL.

The chain couples TRBV4-3 to TRBJ2-1; D remains ambiguous. CDR3 length: 14 amino acids. V shed 0 bases and J shed 4 bases, with 7 bases lying between them. Germline V gene sequence: CDR1 LGHNA, CDR2 YSLEER. DNA of the CDR3: TGCGCCAGCAGCCAAGACTGGCAATACAATGAGCAGTTCTTC. Its translation: CASSQDWQYNEQFF.

The chain couples TRBV6-1 to TRBJ1-4, with D possibly being TRBD1 (5 bases). Per germline, CDR1 MNHNS and CDR2 SASEGT. Trimming removed 1 base at V and 4 bases at J, with 10 bases between. There are 15 residues in the CDR3. The CDR3 spells CASSEVLGLNEKLFF. The CDR3 bases are TGTGCCAGCAGTGAAGTGTTGGGGCTTAATGAAAAACTGTTTTTT.

This chain links TRBV6-2 or TRBV6-3 with TRBJ1-2; 8 bases match TRBD1. The germline V gene encodes CDR1 MNHEY and CDR2 SVGEGT. This CDR3 is 14 amino acids long. The J segment lost 6 bases and the V segment lost 5 bases, leaving 8 bases of the junction unmatched. Here the CDR3 reads CASSRAGTGHGYTF. The CDR3 DNA reads as TGTGCCAGCAGTAGAGCCGGGACAGGTCATGGCTACACCTTC.

The chain uses TRBV5-1 and TRBJ2-3; 10 bases are shared with TRBD2. Germline V lookup: CDR1 SGHRS, CDR2 YFSETQ. This CDR3 has 17 amino acids. V was pared by 0 bases and J by 1 base, with 5 bases of the junction left unmatched. CDR3 region: CASSLAVTSGGTDTQYF. Here the CDR3 DNA reads TGCGCCAGCAGCTTGGCCGTAACTAGCGGGGGCACAGATACGCAGTATTTT. Supplemented by reference TRBV5-1 and TRBJ2-3, the full variable domain reads KAGVTQTPRYLIKTRGQQVTLSCSPISGHRSVSWYQQTPGQGLQFLFEYFSETQRNKGNFPGRFSGRQFSNSRSEMNVSTLELGDSALYLCASSLAVTSGGTDTQYFGPGTRLTVL.

The gene calls are TRBV5-4 and TRBJ2-1, with 12 bases fitting TRBD1. This CDR3 comprises 17 residues. J gave up 6 bases and V 0 bases, and 7 bases lay outside the gene matches. Germline CDR1 SGHNT, CDR2 YYREEE (reference sequence). The chain's CDR3 is CASSLGDRGRESNEQFF. The CDR3 bases are TGTGCCAGCAGCTTGGGGGACAGGGGGCGAGAGAGCAATGAGCAGTTCTTC.